The rows below give T cell receptor beta chains drawn from one sample of a study of T-cell reconstitution after alpha-beta-depleted transplantation in children. MiXCR, applied by TCRdb to the PCR reads, yields one record per CDR3 protein. Of 800,000 to 1,000,000 distinct CDR3 sequences in the sample, around 30% are singletons; the top ten hold around 30%. This specimen was PBMCs, mostly from graft donor cells, taken 360 days after TCRalphabeta/CD19-depleted stem cell transplant. The receptors here all came from a boy younger than two who had a stem cell transplant for SCID, so the T cells may come from the graft donor. Both conserved end residues are part of each CDR3. Clone size appears in some rows only: once, few, many, or a class for an expanded clone.

v_call	j_call	clone_size	cdr3_aa
TRBV20-1	TRBJ2-7	.	CSARGDRLPYEQYF
TRBV12-3/TRBV12-4	TRBJ2-3	few	CASSFPTGALYTQYF
TRBV11-2	TRBJ2-6	few	CASSFDQTGKRVGANVLTF
TRBV24-1	TRBJ2-1	few	CATSDRGWQFF
TRBV9	TRBJ2-1	.	CASSVTPGLGRSASSYNEQFF
TRBV27	TRBJ2-1	many	CASSFGGSGGYNEQFF
TRBV12-3/TRBV12-4	TRBJ2-3	.	CASSQGQVRTDTQYF
TRBV20-1	TRBJ1-1	.	CSAGTGVLMNTEAFF
TRBV21-1	TRBJ2-5	.	CASSKVAGVETQYF
TRBV3-1	TRBJ2-5	.	CASSRALLAQETQHF
TRBV15	TRBJ1-4	few	CATSREPVRVGANEKLFF
TRBV28	TRBJ2-1	few	CASGAGGTVSYNEQFF
TRBV20-1	TRBJ2-1	.	CSAAPGFYNEQFF
TRBV18	TRBJ2-3	.	CASSPLPTSGATDTQYF
TRBV4-1	TRBJ2-7	.	CASRFTSGSYEQYF
TRBV12-3/TRBV12-4	TRBJ1-6	few	CASSFGEATSPLHF
TRBV12-3/TRBV12-4	TRBJ1-5	.	CASRTGGNQPQHF
TRBV20-1	TRBJ2-3	.	CSASTISTDTQYF
TRBV29-1	TRBJ2-3	few	CSVEILAGGSTDTQYF
TRBV6-5	TRBJ2-4	once	CASSSDPRDRARSLKNIQYF
TRBV7-2	TRBJ2-7	.	CASSSGRTSYEQYF
TRBV29-1	TRBJ2-3	few	CSALYRALSTDTQYF